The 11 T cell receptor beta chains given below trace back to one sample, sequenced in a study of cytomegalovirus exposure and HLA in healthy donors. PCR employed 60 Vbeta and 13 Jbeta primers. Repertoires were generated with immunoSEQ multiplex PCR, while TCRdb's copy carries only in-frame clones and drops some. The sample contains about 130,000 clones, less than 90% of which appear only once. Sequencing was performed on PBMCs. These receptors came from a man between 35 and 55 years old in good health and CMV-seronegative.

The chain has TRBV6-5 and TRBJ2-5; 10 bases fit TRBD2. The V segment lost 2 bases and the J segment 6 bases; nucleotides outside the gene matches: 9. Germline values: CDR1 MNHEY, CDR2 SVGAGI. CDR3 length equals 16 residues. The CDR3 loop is CASSYEASGSSKTQYF. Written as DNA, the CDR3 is TGTGCCAGCAGTTACGAGGCTAGCGGGAGTAGCAAGACCCAGTACTTC.

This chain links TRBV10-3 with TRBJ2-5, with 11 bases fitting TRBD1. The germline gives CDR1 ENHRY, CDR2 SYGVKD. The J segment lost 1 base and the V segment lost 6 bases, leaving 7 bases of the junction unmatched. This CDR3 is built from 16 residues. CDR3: CAIRTGTGGSQETQYF. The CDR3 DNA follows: TGTGCCATCAGGACCGGGACAGGGGGAAGCCAAGAGACCCAGTACTTC.

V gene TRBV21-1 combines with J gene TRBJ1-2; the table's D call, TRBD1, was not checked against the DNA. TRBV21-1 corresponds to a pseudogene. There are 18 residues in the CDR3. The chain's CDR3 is CASSNLCDRGLSIYGYTF. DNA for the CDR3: TGTGCCAGCAGCAACCTCTGCGACAGGGGATTGTCAATCTATGGCTACACCTTC.

This CDR3 reads CASSLPGVNEQFF. In DNA, the CDR3 is TGTGCCAGCAGCTTACCAGGGGTCAATGAGCAGTTCTTC. The V call is TRBV11-1, the J call TRBJ2-1, with D possibly matching TRBD1 (6 bases). The V end lost 2 bases, the J end lost 6 bases, and 8 bases lay between the germline ends. This CDR3 has 13 residues. Germline lookup yields CDR1 SGHAT and CDR2 FQDESV (reference sequence).

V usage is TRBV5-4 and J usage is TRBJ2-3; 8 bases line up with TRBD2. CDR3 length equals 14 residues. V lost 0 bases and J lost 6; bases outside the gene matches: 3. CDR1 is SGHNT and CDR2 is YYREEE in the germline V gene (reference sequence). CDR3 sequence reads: CASSLASGSDTQYF. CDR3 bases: TGTGCCAGCAGCTTGGCCAGCGGGAGCGATACGCAGTATTTT.

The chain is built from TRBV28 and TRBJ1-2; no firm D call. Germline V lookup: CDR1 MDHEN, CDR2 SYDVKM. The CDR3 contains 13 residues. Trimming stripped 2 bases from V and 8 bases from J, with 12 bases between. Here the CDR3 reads CASSLDGEYGYTF. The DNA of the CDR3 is TGTGCCAGCAGTTTAGATGGGGAGTACGGCTACACCTTC.

Written as DNA, the CDR3 is TGTGCCAGCAGTTACTCCATGACAGATACGCAGTATTTT. Translating it yields CASSYSMTDTQYF. The rearrangement joins TRBV6-5 to TRBJ2-3; D is uncertain. In germline, CDR1 is MNHEY, CDR2 SVGAGI. This CDR3 contains 13 residues. Trimming cost V 0 bases and J 3 bases, with 4 bases left between them.

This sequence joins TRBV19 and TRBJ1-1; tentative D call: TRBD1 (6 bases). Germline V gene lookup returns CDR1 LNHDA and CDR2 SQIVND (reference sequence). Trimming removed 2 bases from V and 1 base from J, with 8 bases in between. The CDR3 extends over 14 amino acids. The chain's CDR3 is CASSIQGQNTEAFF. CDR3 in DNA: TGTGCCAGTAGTATACAGGGACAGAACACTGAAGCTTTCTTT.

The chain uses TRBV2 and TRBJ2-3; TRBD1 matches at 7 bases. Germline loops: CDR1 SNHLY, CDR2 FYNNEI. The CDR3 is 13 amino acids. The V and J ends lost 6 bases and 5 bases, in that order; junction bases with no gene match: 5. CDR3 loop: CASSRDREDTQYF. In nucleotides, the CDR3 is TGTGCCAGCAGCCGAGACAGGGAAGATACGCAGTATTTT.

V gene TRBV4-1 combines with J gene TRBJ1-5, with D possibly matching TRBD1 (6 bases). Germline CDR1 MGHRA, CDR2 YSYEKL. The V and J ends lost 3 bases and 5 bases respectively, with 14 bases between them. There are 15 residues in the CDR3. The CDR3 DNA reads TGCGCCAGCAGCCACTCAACAGGGTGGCATCAGCCCCAGCATTTT. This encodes CASSHSTGWHQPQHF.

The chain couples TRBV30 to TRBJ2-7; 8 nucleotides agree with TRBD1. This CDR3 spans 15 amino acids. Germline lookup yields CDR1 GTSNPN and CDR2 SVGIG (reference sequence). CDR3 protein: CAAGQALAEDYEQYF. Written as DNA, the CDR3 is TGTGCTGCGGGACAGGCCTTGGCGGAGGACTACGAGCAGTACTTC. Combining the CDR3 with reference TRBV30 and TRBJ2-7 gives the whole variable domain SQTIHQWPATLVQPVGSPLSLECTVEGTSNPNLYWYRQAAGRGLQLLFYSVGIGQISSEVPQNLSASRPQDRQFILSSKKLLLSDSGFYLCAAGQALAEDYEQYFGPGTRLTVT.